The clone carrying this TCR beta chain has a single count. The CDR3 extends over 16 amino acids. V lost 4 bases and J lost 4; bases outside the gene matches: 10. Germline CDR1 and CDR2: SEHNR and FQNEAQ (reference sequence). These data come from a study of shared clonotypes between healthy human individuals. Study context: Donors had three CD4 naive, three CD4 memory, two CD8 naive and one CD8 memory plate apiece.

How the authors handled the data: ImmunoSEQ output lacked quality scores and full-length reads, limiting matched filtering. Profiling relied on immunoSEQ multiplex PCR, and the TCRdb table lists in-frame clones only, not all of them. That table furnishes V, J and clone size, whereas the DNA furnished D and trimming. The sample has roughly 1,800,000 clones; about 94% are singletons. Naive CD8 cells lacked CD45RO, underwent positive selection for CCR7 and left out terminally differentiated effector memory CD45RA+ cells. The sequence came from a man younger than 35 in good health. The chain recombines TRBV7-9 with TRBJ2-1, with 7 bases matching TRBD1. The material sequenced was naive CD8+ T cells sorted from blood. CDR3 sequence (DNA): TGTGCCAGCAGCTCAGACAGAGGGGGCTTGTACAATGAGCAGTTCTTC. It encodes CASSSDRGGLYNEQFF.